This TCR beta chain was recovered during a study of CD4 T cells in relation to SARS-CoV-2 and coronaviruses. Overall study findings and caveats: The cross-reactivity analysis covered only spike protein, not other viral proteins.

Before the COVID-19 pandemic, during about 2010-2019, CD4+ T cells were taken from unexposed donors. The cells were cultured for 10 days before CD4+ T cells were isolated. Generated by immunoSEQ multiplex PCR, the TCRdb table keeps only in-frame clones and is missing some. The sample lists approximately 20,000 clones; almost 75% were seen once. The V end was cut by 10 bases, the J end by 4 bases, with 13 bases between. There are 12 residues in the CDR3. Germline loops: CDR1 MNHEY, CDR2 SVGAGI. This clone turned up a few times. Its matching antigen is unknown. This clonotype originated in a human donor in good health. V is TRBV6-5 and J is TRBJ1-2; D is possibly TRBD1 (5 bases). The sequenced sample was CD4+ T cells from PBMCs, cultured in vitro. The CDR3 DNA is TGTGCCATCCGACAGCCCCTCTATGGCTACACCTTC. Residues: CAIRQPLYGYTF.